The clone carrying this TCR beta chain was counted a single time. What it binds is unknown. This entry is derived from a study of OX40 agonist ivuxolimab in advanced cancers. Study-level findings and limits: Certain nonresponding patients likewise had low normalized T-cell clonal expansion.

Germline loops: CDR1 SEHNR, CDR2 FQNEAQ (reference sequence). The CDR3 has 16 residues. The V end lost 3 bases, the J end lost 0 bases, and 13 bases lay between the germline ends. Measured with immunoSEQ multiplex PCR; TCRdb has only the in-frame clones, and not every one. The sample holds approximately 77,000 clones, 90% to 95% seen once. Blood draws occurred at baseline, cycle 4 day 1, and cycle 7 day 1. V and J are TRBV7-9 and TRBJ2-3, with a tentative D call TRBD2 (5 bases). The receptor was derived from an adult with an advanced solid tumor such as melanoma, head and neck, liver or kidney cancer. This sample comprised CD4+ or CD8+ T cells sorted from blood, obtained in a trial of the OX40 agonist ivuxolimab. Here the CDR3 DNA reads TGTGCCAGCAGCTTGTACGGAGGTTCTAGCACAGATACGCAGTATTTT. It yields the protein CASSLYGGSSTDTQYF.